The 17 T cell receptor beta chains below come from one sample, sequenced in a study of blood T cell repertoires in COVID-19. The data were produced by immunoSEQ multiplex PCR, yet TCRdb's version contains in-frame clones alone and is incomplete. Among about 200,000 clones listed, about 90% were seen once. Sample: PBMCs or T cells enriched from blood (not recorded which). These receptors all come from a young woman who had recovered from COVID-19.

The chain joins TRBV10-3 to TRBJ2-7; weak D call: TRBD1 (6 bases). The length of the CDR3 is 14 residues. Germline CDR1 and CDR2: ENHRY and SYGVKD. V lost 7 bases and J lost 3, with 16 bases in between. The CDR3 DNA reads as TGTGCCATCAATAACAACAGGGAAATCTACGAGCAGTACTTC. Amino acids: CAINNNREIYEQYF.

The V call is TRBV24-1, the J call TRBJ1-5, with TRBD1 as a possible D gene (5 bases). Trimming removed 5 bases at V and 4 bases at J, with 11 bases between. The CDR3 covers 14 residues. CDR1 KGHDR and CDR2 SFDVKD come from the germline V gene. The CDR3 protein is CATSGTPMNQPQHF. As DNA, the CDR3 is TGTGCCACCAGTGGGACACCAATGAATCAGCCCCAGCATTTT.

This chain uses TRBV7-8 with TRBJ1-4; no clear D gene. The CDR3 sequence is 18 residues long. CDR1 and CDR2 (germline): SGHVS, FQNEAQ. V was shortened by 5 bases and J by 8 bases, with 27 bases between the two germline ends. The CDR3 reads CASSNHRPGLQEAEKLFF. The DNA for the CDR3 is TGTGCCAGCAGCAACCATCGCCCCGGGCTCCAGGAGGCGGAAAAACTGTTTTTT.

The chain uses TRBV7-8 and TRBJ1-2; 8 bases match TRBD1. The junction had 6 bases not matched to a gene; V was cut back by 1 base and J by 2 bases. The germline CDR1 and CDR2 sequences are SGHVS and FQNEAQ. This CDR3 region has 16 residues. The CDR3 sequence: CASSLGEWDRNYGYTF. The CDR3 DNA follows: TGTGCCAGCAGCTTAGGGGAATGGGACAGGAACTATGGCTACACCTTC.

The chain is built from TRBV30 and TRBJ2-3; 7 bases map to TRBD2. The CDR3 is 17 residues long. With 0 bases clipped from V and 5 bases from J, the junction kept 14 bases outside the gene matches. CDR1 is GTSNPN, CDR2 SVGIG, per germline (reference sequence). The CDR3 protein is CAWSVQREGRFGDTQYF. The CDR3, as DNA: TGTGCCTGGAGTGTACAGAGGGAGGGCCGGTTTGGAGATACGCAGTATTTT.

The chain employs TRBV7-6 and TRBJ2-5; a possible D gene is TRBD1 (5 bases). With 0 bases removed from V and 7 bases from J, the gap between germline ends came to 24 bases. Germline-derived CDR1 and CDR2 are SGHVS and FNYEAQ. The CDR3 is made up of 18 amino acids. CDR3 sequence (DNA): TGTGCCAGCAGCTTAGCGCGATCCCGGGCCCTCACAAGGGGGACCCAGTACTTC. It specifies CASSLARSRALTRGTQYF.

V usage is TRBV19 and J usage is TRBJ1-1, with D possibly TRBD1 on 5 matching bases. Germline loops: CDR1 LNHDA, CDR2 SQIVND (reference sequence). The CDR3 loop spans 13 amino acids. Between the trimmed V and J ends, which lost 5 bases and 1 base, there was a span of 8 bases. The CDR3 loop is CASSVTGNTEAFF. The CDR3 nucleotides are TGTGCCAGTAGTGTAACAGGGAACACTGAAGCTTTCTTT.

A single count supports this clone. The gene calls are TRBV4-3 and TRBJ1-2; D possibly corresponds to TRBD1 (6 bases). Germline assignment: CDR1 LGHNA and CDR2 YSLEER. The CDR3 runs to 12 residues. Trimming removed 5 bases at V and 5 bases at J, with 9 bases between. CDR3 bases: TGCGCCAGCAGCTTACAGGGATATGGCTACACCTTC. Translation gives CASSLQGYGYTF.

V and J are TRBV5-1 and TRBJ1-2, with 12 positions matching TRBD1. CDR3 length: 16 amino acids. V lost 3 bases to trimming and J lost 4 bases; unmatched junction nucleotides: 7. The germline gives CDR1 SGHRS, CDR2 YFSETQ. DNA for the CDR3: TGCGCCAGCAGCTGGGGGACAGGGGGCTCTGGCTATGGCTACACCTTC. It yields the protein CASSWGTGGSGYGYTF. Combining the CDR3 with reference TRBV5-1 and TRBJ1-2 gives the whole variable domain KAGVTQTPRYLIKTRGQQVTLSCSPISGHRSVSWYQQTPGQGLQFLFEYFSETQRNKGNFPGRFSGRQFSNSRSEMNVSTLELGDSALYLCASSWGTGGSGYGYTFGSGTRLTVV.

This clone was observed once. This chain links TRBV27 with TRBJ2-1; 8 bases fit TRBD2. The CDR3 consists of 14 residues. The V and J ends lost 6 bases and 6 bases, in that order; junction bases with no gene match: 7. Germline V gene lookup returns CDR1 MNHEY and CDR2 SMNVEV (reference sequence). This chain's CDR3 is CASRGLAGRNEQFF. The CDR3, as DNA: TGTGCCAGCAGGGGATTAGCGGGGCGCAATGAGCAGTTCTTC.

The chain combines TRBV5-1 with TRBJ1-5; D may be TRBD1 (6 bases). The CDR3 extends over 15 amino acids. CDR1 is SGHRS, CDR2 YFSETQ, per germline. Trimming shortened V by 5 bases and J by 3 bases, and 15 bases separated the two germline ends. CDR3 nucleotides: TGCGCCAGCAGGGAAACAGGGAGCTACAATCAGCCCCAGCATTTT. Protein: CASRETGSYNQPQHF.

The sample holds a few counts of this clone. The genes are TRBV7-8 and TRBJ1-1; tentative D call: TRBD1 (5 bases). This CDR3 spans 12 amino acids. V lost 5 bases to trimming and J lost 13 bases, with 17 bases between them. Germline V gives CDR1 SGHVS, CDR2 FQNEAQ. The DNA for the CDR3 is TGTGCCAGCAGCCCTCTCTCCATGGGGGGTTTCTTT. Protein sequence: CASSPLSMGGFF.

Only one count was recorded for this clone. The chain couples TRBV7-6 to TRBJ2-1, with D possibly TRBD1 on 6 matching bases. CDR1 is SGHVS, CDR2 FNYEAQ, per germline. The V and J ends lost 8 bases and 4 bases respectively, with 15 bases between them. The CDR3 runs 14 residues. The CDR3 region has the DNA TGTGCCAGCTCACAAGGGGGTCGGTACAATGAGCAGTTCTTC. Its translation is CASSQGGRYNEQFF. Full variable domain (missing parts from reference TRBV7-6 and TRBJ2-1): GAGVSQSPRYKVTKRGQDVALRCDPISGHVSLYWYRQALGQGPEFLTYFNYEAQQDKSGLPNDRFSAERPEGSISTLTIQRTEQRDSAMYRCASSQGGRYNEQFFGPGTRLTVL.

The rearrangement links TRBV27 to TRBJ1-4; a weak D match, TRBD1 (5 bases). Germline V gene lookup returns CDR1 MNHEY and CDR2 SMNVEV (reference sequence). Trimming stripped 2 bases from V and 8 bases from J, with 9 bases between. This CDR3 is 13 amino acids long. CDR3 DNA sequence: TGTGCCAGCAGTTTAAGGGGTGAAGAAAAACTGTTTTTT. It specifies CASSLRGEEKLFF.

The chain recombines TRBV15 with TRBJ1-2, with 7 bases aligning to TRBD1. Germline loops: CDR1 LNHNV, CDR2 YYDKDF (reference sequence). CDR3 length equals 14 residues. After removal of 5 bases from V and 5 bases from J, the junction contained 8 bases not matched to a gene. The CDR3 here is CATSLDRASYGYTF. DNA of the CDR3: TGTGCCACCAGCCTAGACAGGGCCTCATATGGCTACACCTTC.

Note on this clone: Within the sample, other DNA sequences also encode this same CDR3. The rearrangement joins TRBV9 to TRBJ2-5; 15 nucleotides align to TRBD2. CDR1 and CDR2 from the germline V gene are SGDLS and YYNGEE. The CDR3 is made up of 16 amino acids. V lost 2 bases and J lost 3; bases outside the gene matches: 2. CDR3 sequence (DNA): TGTGCCAGCAGCGTGGGACTAGCGGGAGGAAAAGAGACCCAGTACTTC. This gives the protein CASSVGLAGGKETQYF.

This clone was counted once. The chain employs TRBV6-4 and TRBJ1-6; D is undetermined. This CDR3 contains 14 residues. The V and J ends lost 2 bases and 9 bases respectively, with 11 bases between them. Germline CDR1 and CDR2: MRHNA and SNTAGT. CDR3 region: CASSDRGSGSPLHF. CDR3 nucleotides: TGTGCCAGCAGTGACAGAGGAAGCGGTTCACCCCTCCACTTT.